A single sample gave rise to the 4 T cell receptor beta chains below, sequenced in a study of graft-versus-host responses after intestinal transplantation (dated by TCRdb to the early 2020s). The library relied on the immunoSEQ multiplex PCR assay. As stored in TCRdb, this immuneACCESS dataset retains in-frame rearrangements with V and J assigned. A fraction of the clones does not appear; measured against another copy, unresolved V genes explain less than half of the discrepancy, and the remainder lacks a known reason. This sample comprises around 100,000 clones, approximately 93% of them detected only once. Clones ranked in the top ten supply around 1.2% of the sample. These receptors' antigens are unknown. The time point tag for this specimen amounts to: cells obtained before transplantation from donor or recipient. Sequences were derived from unstimulated CD8+ T cells sorted from spleen or lymph node cells, sampled before intestinal transplant. Every receptor here comes from a human donor who received an intestinal transplant.

The genes are TRBV10-3 and TRBJ1-1; TRBD1 is a possible D gene (5 bases). The V gene's germline CDR1 is ENHRY and CDR2 SYGVKD. Trimming cost V 11 bases and J 4 bases, with 14 bases left between them. The CDR3 totals 12 residues. The DNA of the CDR3 is TGTGCCGCTGGGACCCCGAGCACTGAAGCTTTCTTT. Translated, it gives CAAGTPSTEAFF.

The rearrangement joins TRBV7-8 to TRBJ1-6; D gene unclear. Germline loops: CDR1 SGHVS, CDR2 FQNEAQ. CDR3 length equals 15 residues. Trimming removed 3 bases at V and 0 bases at J, with 6 bases between. The CDR3 nucleotides read TGTGCCAGCAGCTTGTCAGGCTCCTATAATTCACCCCTCCACTTT. It translates to CASSLSGSYNSPLHF.

The chain recombines TRBV7-6 with TRBJ2-7; no clear D gene. The CDR3 runs to 13 residues. CDR1 SGHVS and CDR2 FNYEAQ come from the germline V gene. Trimming left V 4 bases short and J 5 bases short, with 12 bases between. The CDR3 DNA reads as TGTGCCAGCAGCTCCTCAAGCCCGGACGAGCAGTACTTC. Residues: CASSSSSPDEQYF.

For the CDR3, the DNA is TGCAGCGAACGACAGGGGAATGAGCAGTTCTTC. This translates into CSERQGNEQFF. The chain links TRBV29-1 to TRBJ2-1; TRBD1 matches at 8 bases. The germline V gene has CDR1 SQVTM and CDR2 ANQGSEA. This CDR3 has 11 residues. V lost 7 bases and J lost 7; bases outside the gene matches: 3.